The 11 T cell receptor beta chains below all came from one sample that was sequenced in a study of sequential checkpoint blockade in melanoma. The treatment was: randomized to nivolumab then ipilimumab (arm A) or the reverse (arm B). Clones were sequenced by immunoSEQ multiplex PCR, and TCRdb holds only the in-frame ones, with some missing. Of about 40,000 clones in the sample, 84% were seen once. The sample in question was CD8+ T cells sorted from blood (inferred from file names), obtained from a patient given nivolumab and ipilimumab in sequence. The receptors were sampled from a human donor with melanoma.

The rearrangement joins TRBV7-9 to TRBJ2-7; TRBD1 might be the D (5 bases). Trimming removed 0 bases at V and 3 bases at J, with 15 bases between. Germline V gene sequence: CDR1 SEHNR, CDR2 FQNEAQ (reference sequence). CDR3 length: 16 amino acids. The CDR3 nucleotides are TGTGCCAGCAGCTTAGCGTCTTCAGTAAGGGGCTACGAGCAGTACTTC. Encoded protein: CASSLASSVRGYEQYF.

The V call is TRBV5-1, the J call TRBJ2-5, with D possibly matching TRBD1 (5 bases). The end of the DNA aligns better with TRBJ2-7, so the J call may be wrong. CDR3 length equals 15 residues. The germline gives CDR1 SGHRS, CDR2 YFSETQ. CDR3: CASSLAQGLIYEQYF. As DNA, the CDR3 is TGCGCCAGCAGCTTGGCCCAGGGCCTCATCTACGAGCAGTACTTC.

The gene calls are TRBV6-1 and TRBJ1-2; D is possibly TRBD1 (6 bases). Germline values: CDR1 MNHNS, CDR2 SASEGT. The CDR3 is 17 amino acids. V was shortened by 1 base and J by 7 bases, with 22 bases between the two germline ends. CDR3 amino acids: CASSEGWLAGAVGGYTF. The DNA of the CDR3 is TGTGCCAGCAGTGAAGGGTGGCTGGCAGGGGCAGTAGGTGGCTACACCTTC.

CDR3 loop: CASGFGSHHEQYF. CDR3 nucleotide sequence: TGTGCCAGCGGTTTCGGGTCGCACCACGAGCAGTACTTC. V gene TRBV19 combines with J gene TRBJ2-7; no reliable D call. CDR1 LNHDA and CDR2 SQIVND come from the germline V gene (reference sequence). The CDR3 runs 13 residues. Trimming stripped 9 bases from V and 5 bases from J, with 17 bases between.

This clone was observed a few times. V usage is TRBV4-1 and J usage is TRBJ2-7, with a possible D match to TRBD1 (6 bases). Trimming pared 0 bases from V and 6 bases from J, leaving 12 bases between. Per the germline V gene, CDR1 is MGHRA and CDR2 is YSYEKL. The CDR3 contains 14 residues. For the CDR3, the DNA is TGCGCCAGCAGCCAAGAAGGGACAAACCTCGAGCAGTACTTC. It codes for CASSQEGTNLEQYF.

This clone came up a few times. In nucleotides, the CDR3 is TGTGCCAGCAGCCAAGATAGTGAGCAGTTCTTC. Translating gives CASSQDSEQFF. V and J are TRBV4-2 and TRBJ2-1; unclear D gene. CDR3 length equals 11 residues. V shed 0 bases and J shed 9 bases, with 3 bases lying between them. Germline V gene lookup returns CDR1 LGHNA and CDR2 YNFKEQ.

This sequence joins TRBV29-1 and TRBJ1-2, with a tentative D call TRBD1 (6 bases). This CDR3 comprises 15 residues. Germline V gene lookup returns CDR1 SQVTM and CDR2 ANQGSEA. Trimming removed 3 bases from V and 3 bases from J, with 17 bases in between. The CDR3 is CSVDGGHHLDYGYTF. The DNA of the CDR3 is TGCAGCGTTGATGGGGGACACCACCTGGACTATGGCTACACCTTC.

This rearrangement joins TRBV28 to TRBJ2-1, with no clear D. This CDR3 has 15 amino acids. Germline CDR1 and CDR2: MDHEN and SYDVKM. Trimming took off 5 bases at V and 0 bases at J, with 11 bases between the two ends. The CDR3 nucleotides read TGTGCCAGCAGTGCAGTGTATTCCTCCTACAATGAGCAGTTCTTC. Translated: CASSAVYSSYNEQFF.

CDR3 nucleotide sequence: TGTGCCAGCAGCTTGCCGTCTGAAAAACTGTTTTTT. Amino acids: CASSLPSEKLFF. V is TRBV5-4 and J is TRBJ1-4, with no clear D. The germline V gene has CDR1 SGHNT and CDR2 YYREEE (reference sequence). This CDR3 contains 12 residues. The V end lost 1 base, the J end lost 7 bases, and 5 bases lay between the germline ends.

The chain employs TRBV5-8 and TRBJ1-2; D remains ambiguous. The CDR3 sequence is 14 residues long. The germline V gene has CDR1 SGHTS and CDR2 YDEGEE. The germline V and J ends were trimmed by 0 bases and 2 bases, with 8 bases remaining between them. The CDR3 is CASSLGPINYGYTF. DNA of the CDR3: TGTGCCAGCAGCTTGGGGCCCATCAACTATGGCTACACCTTC.

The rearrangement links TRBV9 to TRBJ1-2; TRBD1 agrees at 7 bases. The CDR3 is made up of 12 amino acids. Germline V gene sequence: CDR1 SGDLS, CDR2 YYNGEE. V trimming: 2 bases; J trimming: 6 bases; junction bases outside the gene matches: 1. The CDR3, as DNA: TGTGCCAGCAGCGTGACAGGGAATGGCTACACCTTC. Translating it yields CASSVTGNGYTF.